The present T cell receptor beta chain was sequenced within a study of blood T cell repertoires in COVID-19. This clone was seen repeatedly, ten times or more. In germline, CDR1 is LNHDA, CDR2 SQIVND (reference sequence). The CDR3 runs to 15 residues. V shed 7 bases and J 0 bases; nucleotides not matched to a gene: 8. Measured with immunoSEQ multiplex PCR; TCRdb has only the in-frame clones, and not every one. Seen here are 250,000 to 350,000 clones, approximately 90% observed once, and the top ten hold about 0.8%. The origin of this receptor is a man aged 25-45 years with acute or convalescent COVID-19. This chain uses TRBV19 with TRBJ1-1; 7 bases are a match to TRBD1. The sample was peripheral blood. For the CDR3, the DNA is TGTGCCAGTACCCGCACAGGGGCCCTGAACACTGAAGCTTTCTTT. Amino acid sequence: CASTRTGALNTEAFF.